The present T cell receptor (beta chain) was sequenced within a study of T-cell memory formation after mild COVID-19. Study-level information: The TCR clusters were mostly specific to one donor.

TCRdb passed the 5' RACE reads through MiXCR, listing each CDR3 protein once. This sample yields approximately 150,000 distinct CDR3 sequences, of which roughly 13% are seen a single time; about 3.6% belongs to the top ten. The sample holds a few counts of this clonotype. Its specificity is unknown. Study-wide results and limits: The CD4+ clones that contracted clustered mainly within CM and EM, and the CD8+ clones concentrated in EMRA. Clones contracting day 15 to 85 were balanced CD4/CD8; later expanders leaned CD4+. There were some responding clones in pre-infection memory, which suggested that cross-reactive memory had joined.

The V gene's germline CDR1 is SQVTM and CDR2 ANQGSEA. Trimming took 7 bases from V and 1 from J, leaving 9 bases between them. The CDR3 runs to 12 residues. This rearrangement joins TRBV29-1 to TRBJ2-3, with no clear D. Sequencing input: PBMCs or a T cell subset sorted from them (not recorded which). The receptor's source is a young man who had mild COVID-19 (a few samples of this study predate the infection). Cell type and time point are not known. CDR3 sequence: CSGGIGTDTQYF. In DNA form, the CDR3 reads TGCAGCGGCGGAATAGGCACAGATACGCAGTATTTT.